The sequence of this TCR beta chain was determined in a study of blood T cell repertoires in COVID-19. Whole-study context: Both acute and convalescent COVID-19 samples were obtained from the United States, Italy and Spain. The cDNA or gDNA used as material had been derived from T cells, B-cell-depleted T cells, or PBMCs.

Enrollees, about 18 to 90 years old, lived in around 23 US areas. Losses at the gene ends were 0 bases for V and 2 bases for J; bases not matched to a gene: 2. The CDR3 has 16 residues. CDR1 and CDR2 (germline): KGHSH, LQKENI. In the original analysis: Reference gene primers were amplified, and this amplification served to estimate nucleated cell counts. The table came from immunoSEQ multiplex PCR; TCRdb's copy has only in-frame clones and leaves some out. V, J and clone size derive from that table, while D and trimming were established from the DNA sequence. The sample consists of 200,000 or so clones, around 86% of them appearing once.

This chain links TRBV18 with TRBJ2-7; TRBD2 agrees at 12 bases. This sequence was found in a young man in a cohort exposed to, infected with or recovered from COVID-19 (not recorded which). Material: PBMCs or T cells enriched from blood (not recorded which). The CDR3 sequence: CASSPPTSGRTYEQYF. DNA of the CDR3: TGTGCCAGCTCACCACCGACTAGCGGGAGAACCTACGAGCAGTACTTC.